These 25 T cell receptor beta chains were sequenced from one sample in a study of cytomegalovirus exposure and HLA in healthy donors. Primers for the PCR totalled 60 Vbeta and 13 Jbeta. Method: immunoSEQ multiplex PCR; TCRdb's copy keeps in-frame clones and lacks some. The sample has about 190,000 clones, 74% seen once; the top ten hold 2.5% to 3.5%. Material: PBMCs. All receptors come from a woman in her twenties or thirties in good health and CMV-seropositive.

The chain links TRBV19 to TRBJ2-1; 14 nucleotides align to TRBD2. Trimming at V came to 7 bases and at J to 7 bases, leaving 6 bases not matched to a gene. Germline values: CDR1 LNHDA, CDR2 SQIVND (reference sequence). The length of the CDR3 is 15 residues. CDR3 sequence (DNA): TGTGCCAGTATTAAGACTAGCGGGAGGGCAAATGAGCAGTTCTTC. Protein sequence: CASIKTSGRANEQFF. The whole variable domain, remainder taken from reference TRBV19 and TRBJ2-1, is DGGITQSPKYLFRKEGQNVTLSCEQNLNHDAMYWYRQDPGQGLRLIYYSQIVNDFQKGDIAEGYSVSREKKESFPLTVTSAQKNPTAFYLCASIKTSGRANEQFFGPGTRLTVL.

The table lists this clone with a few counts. The CDR3 DNA follows: TGTGCCAGCAGTTTGGGGACTAGCGAGCCCTACGAGCAGTACTTC. This codes for CASSLGTSEPYEQYF. The chain combines TRBV28 with TRBJ2-7; the match to TRBD2 covers 10 bases. From germline, CDR1 is MDHEN and CDR2 SYDVKM. This CDR3 has 15 amino acids. V gave up 3 bases and J gave up 2 bases; unmatched junction bases: 4.

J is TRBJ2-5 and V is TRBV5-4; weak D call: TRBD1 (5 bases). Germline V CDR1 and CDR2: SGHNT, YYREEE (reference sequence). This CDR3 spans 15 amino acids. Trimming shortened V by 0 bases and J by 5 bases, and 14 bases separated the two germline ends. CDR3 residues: CASSLAQGSEETQYF. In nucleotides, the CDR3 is TGTGCCAGCAGCTTGGCTCAGGGATCTGAGGAGACCCAGTACTTC.

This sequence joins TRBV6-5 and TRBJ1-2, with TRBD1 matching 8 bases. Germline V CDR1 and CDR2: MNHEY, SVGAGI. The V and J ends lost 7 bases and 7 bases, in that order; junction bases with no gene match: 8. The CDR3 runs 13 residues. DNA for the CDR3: TGTGCCAGCAACTCCGGACAGGGTGGTGGCTACACCTTC. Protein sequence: CASNSGQGGGYTF.

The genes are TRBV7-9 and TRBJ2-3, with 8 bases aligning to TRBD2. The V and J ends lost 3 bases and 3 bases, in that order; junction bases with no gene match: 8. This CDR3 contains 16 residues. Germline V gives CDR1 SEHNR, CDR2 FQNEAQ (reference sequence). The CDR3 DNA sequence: TGTGCCAGCAGCTTCCTGAGCGGGAGCGGGACAGATACGCAGTATTTT. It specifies CASSFLSGSGTDTQYF.

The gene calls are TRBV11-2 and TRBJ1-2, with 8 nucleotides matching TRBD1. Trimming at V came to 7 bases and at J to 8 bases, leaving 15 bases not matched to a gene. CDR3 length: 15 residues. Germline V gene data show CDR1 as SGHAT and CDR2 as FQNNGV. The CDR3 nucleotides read TGTGCCAGCAAGGGCAGGGGGCCCCGGGCGGGAGGCTACACCTTC. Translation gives CASKGRGPRAGGYTF.

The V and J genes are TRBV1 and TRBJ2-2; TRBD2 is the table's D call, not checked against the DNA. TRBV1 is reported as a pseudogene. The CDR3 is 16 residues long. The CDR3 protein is CTSSHGSETNTGELFF. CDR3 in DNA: TGCACCAGCAGCCATGGTTCCGAGACGAACACCGGGGAGCTGTTTTTT.

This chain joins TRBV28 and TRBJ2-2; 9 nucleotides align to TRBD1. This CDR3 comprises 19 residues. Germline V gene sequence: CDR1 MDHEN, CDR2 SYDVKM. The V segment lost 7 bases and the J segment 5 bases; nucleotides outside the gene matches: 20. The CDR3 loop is CASTNRGLGSLAGTGELFF. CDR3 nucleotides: TGTGCCAGCACTAACAGGGGGCTTGGGAGTTTGGCGGGGACCGGGGAGCTGTTTTTT.

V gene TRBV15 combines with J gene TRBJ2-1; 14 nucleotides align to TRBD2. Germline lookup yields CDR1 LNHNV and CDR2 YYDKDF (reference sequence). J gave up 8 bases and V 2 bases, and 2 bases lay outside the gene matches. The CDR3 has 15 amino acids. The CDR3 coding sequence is TGTGCCACCAGCAGATCGGGACTAGCGGGAGATGAGCAGTTCTTC. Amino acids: CATSRSGLAGDEQFF.

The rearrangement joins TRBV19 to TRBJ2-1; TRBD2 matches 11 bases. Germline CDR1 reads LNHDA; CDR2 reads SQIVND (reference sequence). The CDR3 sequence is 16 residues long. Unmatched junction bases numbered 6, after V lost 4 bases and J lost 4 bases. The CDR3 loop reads CASSTGGLAVYNEQFF. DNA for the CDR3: TGTGCCAGTAGTACGGGGGGACTAGCGGTTTACAATGAGCAGTTCTTC.

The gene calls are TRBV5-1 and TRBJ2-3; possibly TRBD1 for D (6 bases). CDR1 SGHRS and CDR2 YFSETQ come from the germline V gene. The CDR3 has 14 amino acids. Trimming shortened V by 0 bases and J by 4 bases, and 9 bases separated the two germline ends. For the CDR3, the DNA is TGCGCCAGCAGCTTGGCAGGGGCATCAGATACGCAGTATTTT. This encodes CASSLAGASDTQYF.

CDR3 sequence (DNA): TGTGCCATCAGTGAGCCTCTTGGGCTTGGCTACGAGCAGTACTTC. It specifies CAISEPLGLGYEQYF. This chain links TRBV10-3 with TRBJ2-7; D is uncertain. The V gene lost 2 bases and the J gene lost 3 bases, with 14 bases spanning the gap. The CDR3 totals 15 residues. CDR1 ENHRY and CDR2 SYGVKD come from the germline V gene.

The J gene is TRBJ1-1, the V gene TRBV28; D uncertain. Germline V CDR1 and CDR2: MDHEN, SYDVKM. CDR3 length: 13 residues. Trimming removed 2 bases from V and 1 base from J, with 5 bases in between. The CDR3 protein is CASSLGPNTEAFF. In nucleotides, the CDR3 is TGTGCCAGCAGTTTAGGGCCGAACACTGAAGCTTTCTTT.

Written as DNA, the CDR3 is TGTGCCAGCAGTGAAAGGAGTCTCTCTGGAAACACCATATATTTT. It encodes CASSERSLSGNTIYF. V gene TRBV2 combines with J gene TRBJ1-3; D unclear. V shed 2 bases and J shed 0 bases, with 8 bases lying between them. The CDR3 has 15 residues. Germline values: CDR1 SNHLY, CDR2 FYNNEI.

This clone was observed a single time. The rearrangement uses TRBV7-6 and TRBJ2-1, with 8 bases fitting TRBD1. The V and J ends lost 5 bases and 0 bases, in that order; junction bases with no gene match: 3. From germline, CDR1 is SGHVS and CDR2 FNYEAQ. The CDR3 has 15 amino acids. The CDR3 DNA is TGTGCCAGCAGCGGGGACAGGCGCTCCTACAATGAGCAGTTCTTC. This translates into CASSGDRRSYNEQFF.

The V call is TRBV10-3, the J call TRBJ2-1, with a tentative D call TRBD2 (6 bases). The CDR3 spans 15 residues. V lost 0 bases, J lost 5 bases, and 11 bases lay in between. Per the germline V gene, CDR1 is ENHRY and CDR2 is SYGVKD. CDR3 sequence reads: CAISESGTSNNEQFF. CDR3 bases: TGTGCCATCAGTGAGTCAGGGACTTCGAACAATGAGCAGTTCTTC.

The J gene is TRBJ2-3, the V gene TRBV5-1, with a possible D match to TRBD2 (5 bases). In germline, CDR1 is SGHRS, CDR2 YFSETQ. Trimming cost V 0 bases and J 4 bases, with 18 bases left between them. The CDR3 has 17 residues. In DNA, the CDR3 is TGCGCCAGCAGCTTGGCGGGATCTAGGTTGGCCCCAGATACGCAGTATTTT. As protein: CASSLAGSRLAPDTQYF.

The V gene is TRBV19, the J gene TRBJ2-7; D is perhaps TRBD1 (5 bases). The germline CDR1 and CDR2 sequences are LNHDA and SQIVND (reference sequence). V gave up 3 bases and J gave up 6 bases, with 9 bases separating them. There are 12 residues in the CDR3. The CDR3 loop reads CASSMPGIEQYF. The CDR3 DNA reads TGTGCCAGTAGTATGCCAGGGATCGAGCAGTACTTC. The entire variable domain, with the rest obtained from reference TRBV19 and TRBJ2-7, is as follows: DGGITQSPKYLFRKEGQNVTLSCEQNLNHDAMYWYRQDPGQGLRLIYYSQIVNDFQKGDIAEGYSVSREKKESFPLTVTSAQKNPTAFYLCASSMPGIEQYFGPGTRLTVT.

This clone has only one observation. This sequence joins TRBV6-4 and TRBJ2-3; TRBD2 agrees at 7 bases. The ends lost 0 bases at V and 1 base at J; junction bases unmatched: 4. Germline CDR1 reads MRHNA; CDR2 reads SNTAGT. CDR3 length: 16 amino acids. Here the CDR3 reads CASSDSASGGTDTQYF. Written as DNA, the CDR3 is TGTGCCAGCAGTGACTCAGCGAGCGGGGGCACAGATACGCAGTATTTT.

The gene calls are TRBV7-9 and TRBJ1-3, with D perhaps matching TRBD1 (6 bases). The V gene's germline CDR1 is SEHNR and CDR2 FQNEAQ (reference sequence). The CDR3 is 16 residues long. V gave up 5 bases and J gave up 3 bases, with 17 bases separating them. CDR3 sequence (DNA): TGTGCCAGCAGCCACCCAAGCACAGGGCGTGGAAACACCATATATTTT. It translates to CASSHPSTGRGNTIYF.

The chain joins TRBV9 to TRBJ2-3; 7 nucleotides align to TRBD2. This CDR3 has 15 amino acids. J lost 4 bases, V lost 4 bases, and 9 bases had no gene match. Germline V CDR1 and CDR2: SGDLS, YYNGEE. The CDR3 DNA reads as TGTGCCAGCAGCCGCAGCGGGAATTGGGCAGATACGCAGTATTTT. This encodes CASSRSGNWADTQYF.

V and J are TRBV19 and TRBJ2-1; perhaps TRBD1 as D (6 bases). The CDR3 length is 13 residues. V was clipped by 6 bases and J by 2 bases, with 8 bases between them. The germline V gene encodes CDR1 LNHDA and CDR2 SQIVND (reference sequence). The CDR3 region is CASSAGAYNEQFF. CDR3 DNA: TGTGCCAGTAGCGCAGGGGCCTACAATGAGCAGTTCTTC.

The DNA for the CDR3 is TGCGCCAGCAGTTACGGACTTGGCTCCTACGAGCAGTACTTC. Protein product: CASSYGLGSYEQYF. The chain joins TRBV4-1 to TRBJ2-7; D perhaps matches TRBD2 (5 bases). Trimming stripped 6 bases from V and 0 bases from J, with 12 bases between. Germline CDR1 and CDR2: MGHRA and YSYEKL. CDR3 size: 14 residues.

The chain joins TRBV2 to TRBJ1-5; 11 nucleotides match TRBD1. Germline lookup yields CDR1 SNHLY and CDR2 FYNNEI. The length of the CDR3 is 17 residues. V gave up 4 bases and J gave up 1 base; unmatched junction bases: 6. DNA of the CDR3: TGTGCCAGCAGTGTAGGGACAGGGGGTGGGAGCAATCAGCCCCAGCATTTT. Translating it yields CASSVGTGGGSNQPQHF. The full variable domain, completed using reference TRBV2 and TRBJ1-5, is EPEVTQTPSHQVTQMGQEVILRCVPISNHLYFYWYRQILGQKVEFLVSFYNNEISEKSEIFDDQFSVERPDGSNFTLKIRSTKLEDSAMYFCASSVGTGGGSNQPQHFGDGTRLSIL.

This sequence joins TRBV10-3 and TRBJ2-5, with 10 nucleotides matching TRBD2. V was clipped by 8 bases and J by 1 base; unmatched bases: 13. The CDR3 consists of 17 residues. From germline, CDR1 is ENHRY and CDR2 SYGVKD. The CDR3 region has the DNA TGTGCCATCCGGGCGGGGCTAGCGGGAGAGTTCCAAGAGACCCAGTACTTC. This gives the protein CAIRAGLAGEFQETQYF.